The rows below give T cell receptor beta chains drawn from one sample of a study of cytomegalovirus exposure and HLA in healthy donors. Clones were read by immunoSEQ multiplex PCR, and TCRdb kept only the in-frame ones, dropping some. The profile shows 90,000 or so clones, 85% of them singletons. Input material: PBMCs. The receptor set was obtained from a man aged 18 to 29 in good health and CMV-seropositive. The CDR3 runs from the conserved cysteine through the conserved F or W. The D gene is left open where the match is weak. Clone size appears in some rows only: once, few, many, or a class for an expanded clone.

TRBJ2-1,.,TRBV28,TRBD2,15,TGTGCCAGCAGTTCCCGACCACTAGCGGGTGATGAGCAGTTCTTC,CASSSRPLAGDEQFF
TRBJ2-7,.,TRBV29-1,TRBD1,15,TGCAGCGTTGAAGATCAGACAGGGGCGGCCTACGAGCAGTACTTC,CSVEDQTGAAYEQYF
TRBJ2-3,.,TRBV28,TRBD2,14,TGTGCCAGTCGACTAGCGGGAGGGGCAGATACGCAGTATTTT,CASRLAGGADTQYF
TRBJ1-5,.,TRBV7-2,.,13,TGTGCCAGCAGCCGACAGGAAAATCAGCCCCAGCATTTT,CASSRQENQPQHF
TRBJ1-1,.,TRBV7-2,TRBD1,15,TGTGCCAGCAGCCAATTACAGGGGGTGATTCAAGGGGCTTTCTTT,CASSQLQGVIQGAFF
TRBJ1-5,.,TRBV28,.,13,TGTGCCAGCAGTTTATCCTTGAATCAGCCCCAGCATTTT,CASSLSLNQPQHF
TRBJ2-1,.,TRBV11-2,TRBD2,16,TGTGCCAGCAGTTCCGGGACTAGCGGACCGTACAATGAGCAGTTCTTC,CASSSGTSGPYNEQFF
TRBJ2-5,.,TRBV5-1,.,15,TGCGCCAGCAGCTCGGGACTGGCGGACCAAGAGACCCAGTACTTC,CASSSGLADQETQYF
TRBJ2-3,.,TRBV29-1,.,17,TGCAGCGCCCTCGGCAGTGGCGGTTTATTCCGGACAGATACGCAGTATTTT,CSALGSGGLFRTDTQYF
TRBJ1-1,.,TRBV4-1,.,16,TGCGCCAGCAGCCCAATCTCGACAGGTGCGAACACTGAAGCTTTCTTT,CASSPISTGANTEAFF
TRBJ1-1,.,TRBV10-3,TRBD1,18,TGTGCCATCAGTGAGTCGAGGGGACAGGGTTACAGCACGCCTGAAGCTTTCTTT,CAISESRGQGYSTPEAFF
TRBJ2-7,.,TRBV28,TRBD2,13,TGTGCCAGCAGTTTCACTAGCGGGAGAGAGCAGTACTTC,CASSFTSGREQYF
TRBJ2-5,.,TRBV5-1,TRBD1,14,TGCGCCAGCAGCCCCGGGACAGCCCAAGAGACCCAGTACTTC,CASSPGTAQETQYF
TRBJ1-2,.,TRBV9,TRBD1,16,TGTGCCAGCAGCTCCGGGACAGCCTTCACTAACTATGGCTACACCTTC,CASSSGTAFTNYGYTF
TRBJ2-3,.,TRBV6-4,TRBD2,16,TGTGCCAGCAGTGACGGGACTAGCGGAGGCCCAGATACGCAGTATTTT,CASSDGTSGGPDTQYF
TRBJ1-1,.,TRBV30,.,12,TGTGCCTGCGGTATAGTGAACACTGAAGCTTTCTTT,CACGIVNTEAFF
TRBJ2-1,.,TRBV18,.,13,TGTGCCAGCTCAATGGGGAGCCCCAATGAGCAGTTCTTC,CASSMGSPNEQFF
TRBJ2-7,.,TRBV5-6,.,13,TGTGCCAGCAGCTACCAGGTCCCCTACGAGCAGTACTTC,CASSYQVPYEQYF
TRBJ2-3,.,TRBV6-6,TRBD2,16,TGTGCCACCACACGAGGGCTAGCGGAAAACACAGATACGCAGTATTTT,CATTRGLAENTDTQYF
TRBJ2-7,once,TRBV4-2,.,13,TGTGCCAGCAGCCAAGATCTTTTCCCAGTACAGTACTTC,CASSQDLFPVQYF
TRBJ2-7,.,TRBV7-8,.,13,TGTGCCAGCAGCTTGAGGGTTCGGTACGAGCAGTACTTC,CASSLRVRYEQYF
TRBJ2-5,.,TRBV14,TRBD1,16,TGTGCCAGCAGCGATAATACCGGGACAGGGGTGCAGACCCAGTACTTC,CASSDNTGTGVQTQYF
TRBJ2-5,.,TRBV5-1,TRBD1,14,TGCGCCAGCAGCGGCACAGGGGATAGGGAGACCCAGTACTTC,CASSGTGDRETQYF
TRBJ2-3,.,TRBV6-1,.,15,TGTGCCAGCAGTGAAAGGAGGGTTGGGACAGATACGCAGTATTTT,CASSERRVGTDTQYF
TRBJ1-4,.,TRBV19,.,15,TGTGCCAGTAGTATAGATGGGCGTTATGTTGAAAAACTGTTTTTT,CASSIDGRYVEKLFF
TRBJ2-7,.,TRBV4-2,.,15,TGTGCCAGCTCCCAATTTGAGAGCGACTCCTACGAGCAGTACTTC,CASSQFESDSYEQYF
TRBJ2-2,.,TRBV19,.,14,TGTGCCAGTAGGGGTCCAGTCGGGGCCGGGGAGCTGTTTTTT,CASRGPVGAGELFF
TRBJ1-1,once,TRBV29-1,.,13,TGCAGCGTTGAAGAGGCCCGGAGCACTGAAGCTTTCTTT,CSVEEARSTEAFF
TRBJ2-7,.,TRBV5-1,TRBD2,13,TGCGCCAGCAGCCGGGGACCTAGCGGAGAGCAGTACTTC,CASSRGPSGEQYF
TRBJ1-2,.,TRBV6-5,.,15,TGTGCCAGCAGTTACCGCGGGGGTGGTGTCTATGGCTACACCTTC,CASSYRGGGVYGYTF
TRBJ2-3,.,TRBV30,TRBD2,14,TGTGCCTGGAGCACTAGCGGGGGCACAGATACGCAGTATTTT,CAWSTSGGTDTQYF
TRBJ2-7,once,TRBV7-6,.,16,TGTGCCAGCAGCTCTAAGGGGGGGCAGTGGGTGGACGAGCAGTACTTC,CASSSKGGQWVDEQYF
TRBJ2-1,.,TRBV7-9,.,16,TGTGCCAGCAGCTTAGGAGGTCGGCAGGGGAACAATGAGCAGTTCTTC,CASSLGGRQGNNEQFF
TRBJ2-1,once,TRBV28,TRBD2,17,TGTGCCAGCAGTTCGCCGGGGACTAGCGGTAACTACAATGAGCAGTTCTTC,CASSSPGTSGNYNEQFF
TRBJ1-2,.,TRBV2,.,15,TGTGCCAGCAGTGAAGCGCCAGGGATCCACTATGGCTACACCTTC,CASSEAPGIHYGYTF
TRBJ2-1,.,TRBV6-1,TRBD2,13,TGTGCCAGCAGTACCCATGGGACTAGCGAGCAGTTCTTC,CASSTHGTSEQFF
TRBJ2-5,.,TRBV28,TRBD1,15,TGTGCCAGCAATGGACAGGGGGCGGGGGGAGAGACCCAGTACTTC,CASNGQGAGGETQYF
TRBJ2-2,.,TRBV10-3,.,16,TGTGCCATCAGTGGGTCCCACTTATCGAACACCGGGGAGCTGTTTTTT,CAISGSHLSNTGELFF
TRBJ1-5,few,TRBV6-6,TRBD1,14,TGTGCCAGCAGTTACGAGGCAGGGGGAGGACCCCAGCATTTT,CASSYEAGGGPQHF
TRBJ2-5,.,TRBV5-4,.,14,TGTGCCAGCAGCAAGAGGGACAACCAAGAGACCCAGTACTTC,CASSKRDNQETQYF
TRBJ2-1,.,TRBV5-5,TRBD1,17,TGTGCCAGCAGCCCATCGGGACAGATCAGCTCCTACAATGAGCAGTTCTTC,CASSPSGQISSYNEQFF
TRBJ1-5,.,TRBV28,.,15,TGTGCCAGCAGCCATGGAATGGGCCTCAATCAGCCCCAGCATTTT,CASSHGMGLNQPQHF
TRBJ2-5,.,TRBV11-2,.,15,TGTGCCAGCAGCTTTTGGGAGGTAACGGTAGAGACCCAGTACTTC,CASSFWEVTVETQYF
TRBJ2-7,.,TRBV15,TRBD2,15,TGTGCCACCAGCAGAGATCGGGGACTAGCGGGATTGGAGTACTTC,CATSRDRGLAGLEYF